Below, one T cell receptor (beta chain) is given with its context. Its binding antigen is unknown. No base qualities exist here, and no much larger clone lies one base off it. V loses 0 bases, J loses 6 bases, and the germline ends lie 14 bases apart. Counted from cysteine to phenylalanine, this CDR3 has 15 amino acids. Only CDR3 DNA remains: 45 bases, in frame from the first base. From the germline V gene, CDR1 is SGHAT and CDR2 is FQNNGV. This specimen comes from a study of cytomegalovirus exposure and HLA in healthy donors (dated by TCRdb to between 2016 and 2019). Looking at the study overall: According to an earlier analysis of 550 to 700 of the donors, 150 million to 200 million T cells yielded 117 million unique TCR beta sequences and 276 Gb of sequence data. Along with the roughly 610-subject first cohort, a separate validation cohort of over a hundred different subjects was used. A handful of DR-DQ haplotypes were handled as single units for association and clustering because linkage in the cohort was strong. In a later genetic analysis, genome-wide SNP genotypes for 398 of the 666 donors were used, and that subset was treated as a discovery cohort. An early release that covered approximately 600 HLA-typed donors contained about 300 gigabases of sequencing data and about 84 million unique TCR sequences. In the later analysis, no new phenotypic data were used to find candidate immune exposures; instead, reliance was placed on TCR beta sequences and their occurrence across donors. To study patterns of TCR occurrence, a later analysis re-analyzed previously published TCR beta repertoires from more than 550 donors and added high-resolution HLA genotyping. The genetic ancestry cluster associated with self-reported Caucasian donors included around four fifths of the roughly 380 genotyped donors. Typing coverage differed by locus: A, B, C, DRB1 and DQB1 were typed in about 620-640 donors, DQA1 in 500 to 550, DPA1 in some 600, and DPB1 in 400 to 490. All discovery cohort repertoires had been generated using a single sequencing platform. The study combined high-throughput TCR immunosequencing, statistical association of individual TCRs with disease status, and machine learning to predict cytomegalovirus infection status. Donor age, sex, ethnicity and CMV serostatus were compiled together with the repertoire data. Across approximately 400 genotyped donors of the cohort, an average of about 250,000 unique TCR beta nucleotide sequences per donor were sequenced, and 15% to 20% of those sequences were non-productive. The study was designed to test whether signatures of past pathogen exposure could be identified by cataloging public T cell receptors. An earlier analysis of around 580 of the donors used high-throughput TCR beta sequencing to judge whether each TCR beta V gene segment behaved as functional or pseudogenic. HLA typing included class I and class II loci at four-digit resolution. The study used immunosequencing to profile the T cell repertoires of more than 650 subjects and linked those repertoires to cytomegalovirus serostatus. The research as a whole found: Because counts were too low, about 15 rarely observed V segments, including chromosome 9 orphons, were left out of the earlier analysis of a few hundred of the donors. In a later genetic analysis, a missense DCLRE1C variant was associated with V-gene and J-gene trimming of TCR beta chains, and the association was replicated in an independent cohort. According to a later analysis, most CMV-associated TCR beta chains appeared to be HLA-restricted, and the HLA associations seemed to be driven largely by CMV exposure. Broadly in line with IMGT annotations, most TCR beta V segments showed up in productive rearrangements about 87% or about 30% of the time in an earlier analysis of 587 of the donors. A further reported finding was that TCR beta sequences accurately predicted the HLA-A and HLA-B alleles for most subjects in the first cohort. According to a later analysis, TCR association rates differed among HLA loci, with DRB1 alleles showing the most associated TCRs and HLA-C alleles showing the fewest. When HLA alleles, especially DR and DQ, strongly co-occurred, attributing TCR associations to individual alleles was difficult. Immune exposure information for the cohort was limited to CMV serostatus. In a later analysis, around 17,000 TCR beta sequences were associated with specific HLA alleles at a false discovery rate of 0.05. A later analysis found that HLA-associated TCR beta chains were more clonally expanded and had lower generation probabilities than equally common non-associated chains. A cluster of highly shared sequence variants was judged likely to be a technical artifact of the sequencing pipeline. While some public TCRs were present in many individuals, most TCR sequences turned up only very rarely across donors. The study listed approximately 160 TCR beta chains as associated with cytomegalovirus. Some IMGT-functional V segments, including TRBV6-2 and TRBV6-3, could not be distinguished by the 87-base-pair reads and were therefore excluded. Cytomegalovirus status was reported to be diagnosed by the classifier with high specificity and sensitivity in both the original and validation cohorts. Linkage disequilibrium might explain the correlated functional status among segregating V segments, but an unknown experimental factor could not be ruled out. Because some donors lacked HLA typing at each locus, the association tests relied only on the typed subset. According to a later analysis, parvovirus B19, influenza, CMV and Epstein-Barr virus appeared linked to several top co-occurrence clusters. Only TCR beta chains were sequenced in this cohort, and the absence of alpha or paired-chain data limited detectable features. Presence/absence analyses assumed roughly uniform sequencing depth across donors, an assumption that may not hold. A few of the identified cytomegalovirus-associated TCR beta chains were confirmed in vitro to be specific for cytomegalovirus antigens. A later genetic analysis reported fewer N-insertions in productive TCRs among donors in an Asian-associated ancestry cluster than the roughly 650-donor mean. The authors suggested that the approach could potentially be generalized to other disease states and immunological phenotypes.

The cohort was made up of under 800 healthy bone marrow donors. Cohort members were all nominally healthy when sampled, although unrecorded immune exposures were likely present. The donor was CMV seronegative and was included in the group of 352 seronegative cohort members. A peripheral blood sample was provided by each donor, and peripheral blood mononuclear cells were used for TCR beta sequencing. The Qiagen DNeasy Blood Extraction Kit was used to extract genomic DNA from the blood cell samples. The library was made by the immunoSEQ multiplex PCR assay. The multiplex PCR relied on a mix of 60 forward primers for TCR Vbeta segments and 13 reverse primers for TCR Jbeta segments. Amplification of the CDR3 region of rearranged TCR beta genes was performed with a multiplex PCR assay on genomic DNA. The amplified TCR beta libraries were sequenced on the Illumina HiSeq System as 87-base-pair reads. As for the authors' bioinformatics: A later analysis tallied approximately 87 million unique TCR beta chains across the approximately 670 repertoires, and about 10 million of those chains were shared by two or more donors. Raw reads were error-corrected and collapsed into unique sequences with a nearest-neighbor algorithm that merged closely related sequences to remove PCR and sequencing errors. CDR3 sequences were aligned to IMGT reference sequences to assign V, D and J gene segments. For a sequence to be retained, at least a six-nucleotide match to both a V gene segment and a J gene segment was required. A rearrangement counted as productive if the CDR3 had no stop codons and remained in frame with V and J, and every other rearrangement counted as non-productive. Following IMGT convention, CDR3 was defined as the stretch from the second conserved V-encoded cysteine up to the conserved J-encoded phenylalanine. Sequences without an unambiguous match to a single V gene segment were excluded from the earlier analysis of about 640 of the donors. In an earlier analysis of 587 of the donors, V segments were called functional above 56.7% productive rearrangements and were called segregating when the between-donor standard deviation exceeded 5%. A statistical classification framework was developed to diagnose cytomegalovirus status using the catalog of TCR beta chain sequences. In a later analysis, TCR nucleotide sequences were compared against IMGT/GENE-DB human TR gene sequences so that V and J genes could be assigned. The TCRdist pipeline was used in a later analysis to assign CDR3 sequences and most-parsimonious VDJ recombination scenarios. In a later analysis, every TCR beta chain was defined by the combination of its CDR3 amino acid sequence and its V-gene family, and reads without a unique V-gene family were dropped. In a later analysis, 500 to 650 highly shared, low-generation-probability nucleotide sequences were removed to address suspected cross-contamination and a sequencing artifact. In a later analysis, a clonal expansion index for each public chain was calculated from normalized within-repertoire ranks of inferred template counts. Generation probabilities in a later analysis came from a VDJ recombination model fitted to out-of-frame rearrangements, and those results were checked against IGoR. In a later analysis, hypergeometric tests were used to score TCR-TCR, TCR-HLA and TCR-CMV co-occurrence, with a repertoire-size bias correction applied to TCR pairs. To estimate false discovery rates, a later analysis permuted the HLA or CMV assignments 20 times. A later analysis grouped co-occurring TCRs with DBSCAN, adding TCRdist sequence similarity when clustering within HLA-allele-positive subsets. Repertoires with fewer than 30,000 or more than 120,000 public chains were left out of co-occurrence clustering, as were five repertoires with anomalous nucleotide sharing. Sourced from immuneACCESS, this table was stored by TCRdb with only in-frame sequences that have V and J called. A share of the clones is absent; for the studies checked, an unresolved V gene accounts for under half, and the remainder has no known explanation. That table is the source of V, J and clone size, and D and trimming were worked out from the DNA. The sample table shows roughly 99,000 clones, and roughly 73% are seen once. Jointly, the top ten make up about 3.8% of the sample.

This chain is built from TRBV11-2 and TRBJ1-1, with TRBD1 as a weak D call on 5 bases. The sequence came from a woman aged 40 to 50 in good health and CMV-seronegative. The sample consisted of PBMCs. The nucleotide sequence is given as TGTGCCAGCAGCTTAGAATCTCAGGGATCCTCTGAAGCTTTCTTT. This yields the protein CASSLESQGSSEAFF.